These 8 T cell receptor beta chains originate from one sample sequenced in a study of regulatory T cells in long-lasting Graves disease. Relying on iRepertoire HTBI primers and Arm-PCR of CDR3 regions, the team built TCR beta libraries. TCRdb independently ran MiXCR on the multiplex PCR reads; one entry per CDR3 protein. The sample holds about 420,000 distinct CDR3 sequences; approximately 16% are singletons and the top ten take roughly 23%. Time point described: newly diagnosed GD, antithyroid drugs for less than 3 months. Researchers made the TCR library from RNA that was extracted from PBMCs. The same data also contributed to another study, on T cells in Graves' hyperthyroidism and ophthalmopathy.

Source: peripheral blood mononuclear cells (PBMCs), taken at new diagnosis, from a patient treated with antithyroid drugs. The receptor source for this set is a young woman with Graves disease.

The chain combines TRBV6-1 with TRBJ1-1; D is undetermined. This CDR3 is built from 10 residues. V dropped 8 bases and J dropped 6 bases, with 7 bases sitting between them. CDR1 and CDR2 from the germline V gene are MNHNS and SASEGT. The CDR3 loop reads CASGGPEAFF. In DNA form, the CDR3 reads TGTGCCAGCGGAGGGCCTGAAGCTTTCTTT.

This clonotype was recorded a few times. One base away lies a much larger clone, so this may be a sequencing read error. This chain connects TRBV28 to TRBJ2-7, with D tentatively TRBD2 (5 bases). CDR1 and CDR2 (germline): MDHEN, SYDVKM. This CDR3 region has 16 residues. The chain's CDR3 is CASSFSEGTLLYGQYF. In DNA, the CDR3 is TGTGCCAGCAGTTTTAGTGAGGGAACACTCCTTTACGGGCAGTACTTC.

DNA of the CDR3: TGCGGTAGACAAGACGAGATGAACACTGAAGCTTTCTTT. Protein: CGRQDEMNTEAFF. The chain couples TRBV20-1 to TRBJ1-1; D gene uncertain. Germline-derived CDR1 and CDR2 are DFQATT and SNEGSKA (reference sequence). The CDR3 contains 13 residues.

On this clonotype: The junction departs from germline at one end; a sequencing error may be responsible. The chain links TRBV20-1 to TRBJ1-6; 10 nucleotides line up with TRBD1. CDR3 length: 16 residues. Germline CDR1 is DFQATT and CDR2 is SNEGSKA (reference sequence). The CDR3 reads CSARPGQGFYNSSLHF. The CDR3, as DNA: TGCAGTGCTAGACCGGGACAGGGGTTCTATAATTCATCCCTCCACTTT.

The rearrangement links TRBV18 to TRBJ2-2, with TRBD2 matching over 15 bases. Looked up from germline, CDR1 is KGHSH and CDR2 is LQKENI. The trim removed 2 bases at V and 4 bases at J, leaving 2 bases unmatched. This CDR3 has 17 residues. Here the CDR3 reads CASSPMGLAGGTGELFF. The DNA for the CDR3 is TGTGCCAGCTCACCAATGGGACTAGCGGGAGGCACCGGGGAGCTGTTTTTT.

There are a few counts of this clonotype. The chain carries TRBV12-3 or TRBV12-4 and TRBJ2-2; 10 nucleotides agree with TRBD2. CDR3 length: 15 residues. The J segment lost 10 bases and the V segment lost 3 bases, leaving 8 bases of the junction unmatched. The CDR3 sequence is CASSLASGSSAELFF. As DNA, the CDR3 is TGTGCCAGCAGTTTGGCTAGCGGGAGTTCCGCGGAGCTGTTTTTT.

This clonotype was seen only a few times. The rearrangement uses TRBV7-6 and TRBJ2-5; D gene uncertain. V dropped 5 bases and J dropped 4 bases, with 17 bases sitting between them. This CDR3 contains 15 residues. The V gene's germline CDR1 is SGHVS and CDR2 FNYEAQ. The CDR3 nucleotides read TGTGCCAGCAGCCGACCCACCGGAGCAGTAGAGACCCAGTACTTC. Residues: CASSRPTGAVETQYF. Using reference TRBV7-6 and TRBJ2-5 for the parts outside the CDR3, the full variable domain is GAGVSQSPRYKVTKRGQDVALRCDPISGHVSLYWYRQALGQGPEFLTYFNYEAQQDKSGLPNDRFSAERPEGSISTLTIQRTEQRDSAMYRCASSRPTGAVETQYFGPGTRLLVL.

This clonotype showed up many times. This sequence joins TRBV27 and TRBJ1-1, with 8 bases identical to TRBD1. The germline V gene encodes CDR1 MNHEY and CDR2 SMNVEV (reference sequence). The V segment lost 7 bases and the J segment 6 bases; nucleotides outside the gene matches: 10. The CDR3 has 14 amino acids. The CDR3 coding sequence is TGTGCCAGCACTCCCGCCCAGGGGGCCGCTGAAGCTTTCTTT. It translates to CASTPAQGAAEAFF.